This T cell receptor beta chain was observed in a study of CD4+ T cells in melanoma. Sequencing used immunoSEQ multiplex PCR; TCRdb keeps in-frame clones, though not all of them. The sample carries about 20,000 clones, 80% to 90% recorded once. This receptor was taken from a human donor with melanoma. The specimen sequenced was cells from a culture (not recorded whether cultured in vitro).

This CDR3 is CASSDSRHTPNTEAFF. Here the CDR3 DNA reads TGTGCCAGCAGTGACTCAAGGCACACACCTAACACTGAAGCTTTCTTT. The rearrangement uses TRBV6-4 and TRBJ1-1, with unresolved D. This CDR3 contains 16 residues. The germline CDR1 and CDR2 sequences are MRHNA and SNTAGT. V gave up 0 bases and J gave up 2 bases, with 13 bases separating them.